This T cell receptor (beta chain) was captured in a study of blood T cell repertoires in COVID-19. Study overall: COVID-19 samples collected from the United States, Italy and Spain covered acute and convalescent phases. T cells, B-cell-depleted T cells, or PBMCs supplied cDNA or gDNA.

In the original workflow: From reference gene primer amplification, estimates of nucleated cell counts were derived. TCRdb's copy holds only in-frame clones and misses some; the assay was immunoSEQ multiplex PCR. Clonal size and the V and J genes are those of that table, whereas D and trimming came from the DNA. The sample shows about 300,000 clones, 80% to 90% of them seen only once. J gave up 6 bases and V 3 bases, and 4 bases lay outside the gene matches. CDR3 length: 14 residues. CDR1 and CDR2 from the germline V gene are KGHSH and LQKENI. The J gene is TRBJ1-1, the V gene TRBV18; the match to TRBD1 covers 10 bases. Sequencing used peripheral blood. The clonotype comes from a young man who had recovered from COVID-19. CDR3 amino acids: CASSPGQGKAEAFF. DNA of the CDR3: TGTGCCAGCTCACCGGGACAGGGGAAGGCTGAAGCTTTCTTT.